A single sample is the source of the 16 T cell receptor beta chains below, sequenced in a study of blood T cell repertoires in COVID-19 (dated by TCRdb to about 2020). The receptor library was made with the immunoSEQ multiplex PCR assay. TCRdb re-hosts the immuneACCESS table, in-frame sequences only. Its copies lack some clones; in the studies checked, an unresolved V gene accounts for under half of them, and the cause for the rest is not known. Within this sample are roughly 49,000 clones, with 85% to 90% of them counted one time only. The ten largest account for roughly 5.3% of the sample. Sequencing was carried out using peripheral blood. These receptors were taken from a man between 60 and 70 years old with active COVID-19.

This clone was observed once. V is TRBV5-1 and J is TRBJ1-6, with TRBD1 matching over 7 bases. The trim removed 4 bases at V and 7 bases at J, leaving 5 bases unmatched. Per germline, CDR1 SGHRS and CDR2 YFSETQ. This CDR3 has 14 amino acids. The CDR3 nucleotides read TGCGCCAGCAGCGCTGGACAGGTGAATTCACCCCTCCACTTT. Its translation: CASSAGQVNSPLHF. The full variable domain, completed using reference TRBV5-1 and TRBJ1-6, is KAGVTQTPRYLIKTRGQQVTLSCSPISGHRSVSWYQQTPGQGLQFLFEYFSETQRNKGNFPGRFSGRQFSNSRSEMNVSTLELGDSALYLCASSAGQVNSPLHFGNGTRLTVT.

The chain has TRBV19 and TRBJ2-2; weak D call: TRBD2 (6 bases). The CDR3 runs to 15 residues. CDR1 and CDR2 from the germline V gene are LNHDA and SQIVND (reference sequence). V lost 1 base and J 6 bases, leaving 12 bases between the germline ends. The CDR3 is CASSIGIAGSGELFF. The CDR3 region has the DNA TGTGCCAGTAGTATAGGTATCGCGGGGTCCGGGGAGCTGTTTTTT.

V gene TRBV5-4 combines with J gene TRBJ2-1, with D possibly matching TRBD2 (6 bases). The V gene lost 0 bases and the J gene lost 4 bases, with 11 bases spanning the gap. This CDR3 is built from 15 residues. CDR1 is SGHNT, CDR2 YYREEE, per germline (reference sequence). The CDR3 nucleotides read TGTGCCAGCAGCTTGGAGGGCGGGATGTACAATGAGCAGTTCTTC. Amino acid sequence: CASSLEGGMYNEQFF.

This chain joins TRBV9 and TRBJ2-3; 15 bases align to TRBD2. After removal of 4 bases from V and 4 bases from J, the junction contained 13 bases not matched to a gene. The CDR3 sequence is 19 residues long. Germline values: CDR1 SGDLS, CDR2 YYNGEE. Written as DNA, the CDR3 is TGTGCCAGCAGCTTTAGGACTAGCGGGAGGGCCCCCAAGGCAGATACGCAGTATTTT. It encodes CASSFRTSGRAPKADTQYF.

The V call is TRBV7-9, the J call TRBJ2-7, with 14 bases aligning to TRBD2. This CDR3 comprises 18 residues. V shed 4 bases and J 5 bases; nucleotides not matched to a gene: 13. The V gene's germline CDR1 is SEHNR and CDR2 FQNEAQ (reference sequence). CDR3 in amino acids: CASSSLTGGTSGSHEQYF. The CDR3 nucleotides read TGTGCCAGCAGCTCCCTGACGGGGGGGACTAGCGGGAGCCACGAGCAGTACTTC.

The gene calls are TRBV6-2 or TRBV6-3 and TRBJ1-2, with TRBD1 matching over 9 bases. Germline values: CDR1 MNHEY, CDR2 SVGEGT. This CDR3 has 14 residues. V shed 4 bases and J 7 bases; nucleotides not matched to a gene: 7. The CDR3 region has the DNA TGTGCCAGCAGTTCCGGGACAGGGTATGCTGGCTACACCTTC. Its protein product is CASSSGTGYAGYTF.

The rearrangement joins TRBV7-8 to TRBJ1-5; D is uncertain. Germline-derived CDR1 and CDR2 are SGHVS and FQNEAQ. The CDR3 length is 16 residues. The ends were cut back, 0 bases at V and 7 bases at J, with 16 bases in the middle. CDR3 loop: CASSLARAAGGQPQHF. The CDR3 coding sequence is TGTGCCAGCAGCTTAGCGAGGGCAGCTGGTGGCCAGCCCCAGCATTTT.

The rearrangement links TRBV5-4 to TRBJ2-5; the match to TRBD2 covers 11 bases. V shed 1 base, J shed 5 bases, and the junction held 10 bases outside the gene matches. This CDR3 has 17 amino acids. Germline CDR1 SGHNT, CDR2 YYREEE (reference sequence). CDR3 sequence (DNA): TGTGCCAGCAGCTTGAGAACTAGCGGGAGTCGGGGGGAGACCCAGTACTTC. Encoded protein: CASSLRTSGSRGETQYF.

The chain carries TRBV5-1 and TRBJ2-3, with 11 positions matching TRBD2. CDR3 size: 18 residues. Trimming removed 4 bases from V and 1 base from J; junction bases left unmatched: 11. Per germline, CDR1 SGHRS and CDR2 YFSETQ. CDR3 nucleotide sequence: TGCGCCAGCAGCCGGGGGACTAGCGGTTGGGAGGGCACAGATACGCAGTATTTT. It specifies CASSRGTSGWEGTDTQYF.

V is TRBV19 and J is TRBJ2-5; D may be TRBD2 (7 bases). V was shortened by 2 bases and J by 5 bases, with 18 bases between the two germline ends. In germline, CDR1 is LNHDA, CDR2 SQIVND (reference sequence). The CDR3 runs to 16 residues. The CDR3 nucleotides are TGTGCCAGTAGTATAAATCGGGGGGCTAAGTCGGAGACCCAGTACTTC. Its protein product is CASSINRGAKSETQYF.

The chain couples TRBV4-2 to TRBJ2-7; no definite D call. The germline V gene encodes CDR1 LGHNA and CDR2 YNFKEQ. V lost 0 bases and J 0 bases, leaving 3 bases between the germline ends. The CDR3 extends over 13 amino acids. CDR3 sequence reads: CASSQERSYEQYF. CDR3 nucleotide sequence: TGTGCCAGCAGCCAAGAGCGCTCCTACGAGCAGTACTTC.

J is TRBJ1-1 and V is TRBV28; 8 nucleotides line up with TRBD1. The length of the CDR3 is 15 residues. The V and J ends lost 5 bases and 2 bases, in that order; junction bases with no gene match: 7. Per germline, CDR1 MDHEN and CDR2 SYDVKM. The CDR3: CASSPTGQGNTEAFF. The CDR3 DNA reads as TGTGCCAGCAGTCCCACCGGACAGGGTAACACTGAAGCTTTCTTT.

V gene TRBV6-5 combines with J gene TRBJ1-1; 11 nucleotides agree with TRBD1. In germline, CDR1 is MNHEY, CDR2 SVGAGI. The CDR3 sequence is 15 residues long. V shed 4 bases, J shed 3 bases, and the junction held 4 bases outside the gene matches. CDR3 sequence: CASSSPGQGDTEAFF. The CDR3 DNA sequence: TGTGCCAGCAGTTCCCCGGGACAGGGGGACACTGAAGCTTTCTTT.

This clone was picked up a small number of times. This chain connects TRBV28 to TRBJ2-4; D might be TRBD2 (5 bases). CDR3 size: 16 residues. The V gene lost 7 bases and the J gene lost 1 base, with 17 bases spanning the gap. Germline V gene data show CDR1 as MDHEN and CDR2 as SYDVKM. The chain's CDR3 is CASTPGPGFAKNIQYF. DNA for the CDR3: TGTGCCAGCACCCCCGGGCCGGGGTTTGCCAAAAACATTCAGTACTTC. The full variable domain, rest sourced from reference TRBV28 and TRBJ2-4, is DVKVTQSSRYLVKRTGEKVFLECVQDMDHENMFWYRQDPGLGLRLIYFSYDVKMKEKGDIPEGYSVSREKKERFSLILESASTNQTSMYLCASTPGPGFAKNIQYFGAGTRLSVL.

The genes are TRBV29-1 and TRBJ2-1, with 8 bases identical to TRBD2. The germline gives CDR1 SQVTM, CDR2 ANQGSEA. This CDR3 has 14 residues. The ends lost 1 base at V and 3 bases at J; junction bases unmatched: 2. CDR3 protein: CSVEGLAGYNEQFF. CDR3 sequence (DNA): TGCAGCGTTGAAGGCCTAGCGGGCTACAATGAGCAGTTCTTC.

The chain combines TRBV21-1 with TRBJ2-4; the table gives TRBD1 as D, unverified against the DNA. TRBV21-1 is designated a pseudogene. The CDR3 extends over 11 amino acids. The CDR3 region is CASSVRGVQYF. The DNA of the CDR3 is TGTGCCAGCAGCGTAAGGGGCGTTCAGTACTTC.